This T cell receptor beta chain appears in the sequencing data of a study of blood T cell repertoires in COVID-19. The overall study: The United States, Italy and Spain were the sources of the acute and convalescent COVID-19 samples. T cells, B-cell-depleted T cells, or PBMCs provided the cDNA or gDNA that served as material.

Original methodology: Researchers report that nucleated cell counts were estimated from reference gene primer amplification. Profiling relied on immunoSEQ multiplex PCR, and the TCRdb table lists in-frame clones only, not all of them. V and J calls and clone size follow that table, whereas D and trimming were derived from the DNA. The sample includes roughly 100,000 clones, 69% seen only once; the top ten take around 6.3%. The CDR3 extends over 17 amino acids. Germline CDR1 MDHEN, CDR2 SYDVKM. Germline trimming cut 5 bases from V and 0 bases from J; bases unmatched to any gene: 10. This clone was recorded a few times.

The TCR originated in a man aged 80 or over with acute or convalescent COVID-19. The specimen was peripheral blood. The V call is TRBV28, the J call TRBJ2-4; 7 bases match TRBD1. The CDR3 region is CASSPTTGTLAKNIQYF. In nucleotides, the CDR3 is TGTGCCAGCAGTCCGACGACAGGGACATTAGCCAAAAACATTCAGTACTTC. Supplemented by reference TRBV28 and TRBJ2-4, the full variable domain reads DVKVTQSSRYLVKRTGEKVFLECVQDMDHENMFWYRQDPGLGLRLIYFSYDVKMKEKGDIPEGYSVSREKKERFSLILESASTNQTSMYLCASSPTTGTLAKNIQYFGAGTRLSVL.